This passage covers 20 T cell receptor beta chains from one sample sequenced in a study of metastatic and nonmetastatic thyroid tumors (dated by TCRdb to the early 2020s). The method behind the library was PCR. The sequencer listed for this sample is Illumina HiSeq 4000. Clones were called with MiXCR by TCRdb after fastp trimmed the public reads at Q25, and only in-frame beta chains were retained. For this sample the table gives over 40,000 clones, of which about an eighth were detected only once. Roughly a quarter of the sample lies in the top ten. None of the patients had been given any treatment before thyroid surgery. Sequenced material: blood. The receptors here all came from a female donor with papillary thyroid cancer or a benign thyroid nodule (not recorded which). Some clones in this sample may be carry-over from other donors' samples.

This clone was picked up a small number of times. A much bigger clone sits one base away, suggesting this may be a read error. This chain connects TRBV27 to TRBJ2-2; no firm D call. CDR1 and CDR2 (germline): MNHEY, SMNVEV (reference sequence). Trimming removed 6 bases at V and 6 bases at J, with 8 bases between. The CDR3 has 12 amino acids. CDR3 in DNA: TGTGCCAGCAGGATGGACGCCGGGGAGCTGTTTTTT. Protein: CASRMDAGELFF.

In this sample, this clone turned up many times. The V gene is TRBV11-2, the J gene TRBJ1-1; D uncertain. With 1 base removed from V and 4 bases from J, the gap between germline ends came to 7 bases. This CDR3 has 13 amino acids. Germline V gene sequence: CDR1 SGHAT, CDR2 FQNNGV. Here the CDR3 DNA reads TGTGCCAGCAGCTTAGGAATGAGCACTGAAGCTTTCTTT. It yields the protein CASSLGMSTEAFF.

Many counts were recorded for this clone. The chain combines TRBV6-2 or TRBV6-3 with TRBJ2-1; perhaps D is TRBD1 or TRBD2 (5 bases each). The CDR3 extends over 14 amino acids. Germline values: CDR1 MNHEY, CDR2 SVGEGT. The V gene lost 6 bases and the J gene lost 4 bases, with 13 bases spanning the gap. CDR3 nucleotides: TGTGCCAGCAGAGCCGGGACCCTATACAATGAGCAGTTCTTC. The encoded protein is CASRAGTLYNEQFF.

This clone was detected ten times or more. This chain links TRBV5-1 with TRBJ1-5; D unresolved. Trimming removed 0 bases from V and 5 bases from J, with 6 bases in between. The V gene's germline CDR1 is SGHRS and CDR2 YFSETQ. The CDR3 runs 13 residues. CDR3: CASSLVVDQPQHF. Written as DNA, the CDR3 is TGCGCCAGCAGCTTGGTTGTGGATCAGCCCCAGCATTTT.

Ten or more counts support this clone. The rearrangement links TRBV19 to TRBJ2-7; 8 nucleotides agree with TRBD2. Germline assignment: CDR1 LNHDA and CDR2 SQIVND (reference sequence). This CDR3 region has 14 residues. After removal of 10 bases from V and 2 bases from J, the junction contained 10 bases not matched to a gene. The CDR3 nucleotides read TGTGCCACCTCTACGGGAGGGGGGCCCTACGAGCAGTACTTC. It specifies CATSTGGGPYEQYF.

This chain connects TRBV7-2 to TRBJ1-1; TRBD1 is a possible D gene (5 bases). V lost 2 bases and J lost 13, with 17 bases in between. CDR1 SGHTA and CDR2 FQGNSA come from the germline V gene. The CDR3 extends over 13 amino acids. The CDR3 DNA follows: TGTGCCAGCAGCTTAATACCAGGGTCTGAGGATTTCTTT. Protein sequence: CASSLIPGSEDFF. Variable domain in full (rest from reference TRBV7-2 and TRBJ1-1): GAGVSQSPSNKVTEKGKDVELRCDPISGHTALYWYRQSLGQGLEFLIYFQGNSAPDKSGLPSDRFSAERTGGSVSTLTIQRTQQEDSAVYLCASSLIPGSEDFFGQGTRLTVV.

In this sample, this clone turned up many times. The chain carries TRBV11-2 and TRBJ2-5; TRBD1 matches 10 bases. Germline trimming cut 3 bases from V and 5 bases from J; bases unmatched to any gene: 6. Per the germline V gene, CDR1 is SGHAT and CDR2 is FQNNGV. The length of the CDR3 is 15 residues. The CDR3 bases are TGTGCCAGCAGCTTCGACAGGGGGCTGGGGGAGACCCAGTACTTC. Residues: CASSFDRGLGETQYF.

This clone has ten or more counts. The chain uses TRBV18 and TRBJ1-5; D is unresolved. Germline V gives CDR1 KGHSH, CDR2 LQKENI. Trimming took 6 bases from V and 2 from J, leaving 14 bases between them. This CDR3 spans 15 amino acids. CDR3 region: CASSPGEQGNQPQHF. Here the CDR3 DNA reads TGTGCCAGCTCCCCAGGCGAGCAGGGCAATCAGCCCCAGCATTTT.

This clone was picked up many times. The chain joins TRBV2 to TRBJ2-2; 8 nucleotides line up with TRBD2. There are 16 residues in the CDR3. The germline CDR1 and CDR2 sequences are SNHLY and FYNNEI. With V trimmed by 7 bases and J by 2 bases, 9 bases remained unmatched. CDR3 sequence reads: CASIGTGGRNTGELFF. As DNA, the CDR3 is TGTGCCAGCATCGGGACGGGAGGGCGCAACACCGGGGAGCTGTTTTTT.

This clone was detected ten times or more. V usage is TRBV20-1 and J usage is TRBJ1-1, with 8 bases aligning to TRBD1. Trimming cost V 4 bases and J 9 bases; bases outside gene matches: 10. The germline V gene has CDR1 DFQATT and CDR2 SNEGSKA (reference sequence). The CDR3 covers 13 residues. In DNA, the CDR3 is TGCAGTGCTACCCTCGGGACAGGAATACAAGCTTTCTTT. Amino acid sequence: CSATLGTGIQAFF.

This clone has at least ten counts. V gene TRBV7-9 combines with J gene TRBJ1-3; weak D call: TRBD1 (6 bases). Deletions cut 5 bases from V and 1 base from J, with 12 bases between. Germline V gene data show CDR1 as SEHNR and CDR2 as FQNEAQ (reference sequence). The CDR3 runs 15 residues. CDR3 amino acids: CASSTQGPSGNTIYF. Written as DNA, the CDR3 is TGTGCCAGCAGCACACAGGGCCCTTCTGGAAACACCATATATTTT. Supplemented by reference TRBV7-9 and TRBJ1-3, the full variable domain reads DTGVSQNPRHKITKRGQNVTFRCDPISEHNRLYWYRQTLGQGPEFLTYFQNEAQLEKSRLLSDRFSAERPKGSFSTLEIQRTEQGDSAMYLCASSTQGPSGNTIYFGEGSWLTVV.

This clone was seen at least ten times. The chain employs TRBV27 and TRBJ1-2, with 8 positions matching TRBD1. Germline V gene data show CDR1 as MNHEY and CDR2 as SMNVEV (reference sequence). CDR3 length: 13 residues. V shed 8 bases and J 3 bases; nucleotides not matched to a gene: 5. CDR3 coding DNA: TGTGCCAGCTCCCAGGGGGCATACTATGGCTACACCTTC. It encodes CASSQGAYYGYTF.

This clone has at least ten counts. The J gene is TRBJ1-5, the V gene TRBV5-1; no definite D call. The CDR3 has 15 residues. Germline lookup yields CDR1 SGHRS and CDR2 YFSETQ. Trimming took 0 bases from V and 3 from J, leaving 10 bases between them. In DNA, the CDR3 is TGCGCCAGCAGCTTGGCAGGACTGCCCAATCAGCCCCAGCATTTT. Translation gives CASSLAGLPNQPQHF.

This clone appeared many times. V is TRBV13 and J is TRBJ2-7; 10 bases agree with TRBD2. The CDR3 covers 15 residues. J lost 2 bases, V lost 5 bases, and 6 bases had no gene match. Germline lookup yields CDR1 PRHDT and CDR2 FYEKMQ (reference sequence). The CDR3 protein is CASSDGLAEPYEQYF. The CDR3 region has the DNA TGTGCCAGCAGCGATGGACTAGCGGAGCCCTACGAGCAGTACTTC.

The chain links TRBV20-1 to TRBJ1-5, with 7 positions matching TRBD1. The CDR3 has 14 amino acids. With V trimmed by 2 bases and J by 1 base, 2 bases remained unmatched. Germline lookup yields CDR1 DFQATT and CDR2 SNEGSKA (reference sequence). The chain's CDR3 is CSARKQGSNQPQHF. DNA of the CDR3: TGCAGTGCTAGAAAACAGGGGAGCAATCAGCCCCAGCATTTT.

This clone came up many times. The genes are TRBV7-2 and TRBJ2-3; TRBD2 matches 12 bases. CDR3 size: 16 residues. Per germline, CDR1 SGHTA and CDR2 FQGNSA. Trimming cost V 5 bases and J 4 bases; bases outside gene matches: 7. CDR3: CASSPGTSGLADTQYF. The CDR3 DNA sequence: TGTGCCAGCAGCCCAGGGACTAGCGGGCTCGCAGATACGCAGTATTTT.

In its sample, this clone was seen many times. V and J are TRBV24-1 and TRBJ2-3, with 9 bases aligning to TRBD1. With V trimmed by 3 bases and J by 7 bases, 7 bases remained unmatched. The CDR3 spans 15 residues. Germline V gene data show CDR1 as KGHDR and CDR2 as SFDVKD. CDR3 DNA sequence: TGTGCCACCAGTGATAGGACAGGGGTTGAGCATACGCAGTATTTT. Its protein product is CATSDRTGVEHTQYF.

This clone was detected only a few times. A much larger clone differs by one base, so this may be a read error. The chain employs TRBV15 and TRBJ2-2; D remains unclear. Germline CDR1 LNHNV, CDR2 YYDKDF (reference sequence). CDR3 size: 14 residues. V lost 0 bases, J lost 3 bases, and 5 bases lay in between. In DNA, the CDR3 is TGTGCCACCAGCAGAGAGGCGTACACCGGGGAGCTGTTTTTT. Its translation: CATSREAYTGELFF.

The chain has TRBV24-1 and TRBJ2-5, with 12 bases aligning to TRBD1. The V gene's germline CDR1 is KGHDR and CDR2 SFDVKD. V lost 3 bases and J lost 4; bases outside the gene matches: 5. CDR3 length: 16 amino acids. The DNA of the CDR3 is TGTGCCACCAGTGATCCGGGACAGGGGGCTGGAGAGACCCAGTACTTC. Translating gives CATSDPGQGAGETQYF.

This clone has at least ten counts. V and J are TRBV27 and TRBJ1-1; D possibly corresponds to TRBD1 (6 bases). The CDR3 is made up of 14 amino acids. Germline CDR1 reads MNHEY; CDR2 reads SMNVEV (reference sequence). V dropped 7 bases and J dropped 4 bases, with 16 bases sitting between them. CDR3 in amino acids: CASTRGGAGTEAFF. CDR3 DNA sequence: TGTGCCAGCACACGGGGGGGGGCTGGCACTGAAGCTTTCTTT.